This paragraph reports one T cell receptor beta chain. Its antigen is unknown. Base qualities were left out, and no much larger clone turns up one base away. The sample originates from a study of blood T cell dynamics during melanoma immunotherapy (dated by TCRdb to the early 2020s). Regarding the complete study: Patients had metastatic melanoma and received first-line pembrolizumab or nivolumab plus ipilimumab as standard of care in the United Kingdom. To find early correlates of response, the study profiled the peripheral T cell receptor repertoires of patients with metastatic melanoma both before and after one cycle of checkpoint inhibitor therapy. The training cohort consisted of consecutive patients, while an additional independent group of patients from the same centre was pooled to form an external validation set.

The meaning of the sample's time point label: week 3, after first cycle of checkpoint inhibitor. Blood was sampled before treatment (T0) and at week 3 (W3), after the first cycle of checkpoint blockade. Except for two patients with rapid clinical progression, response was assessed 12 weeks after the first infusion by RECIST 1.1; disease control meant complete response, partial response or stable disease. Patients were not eligible if they had prior systemic cancer treatment, concomitant immunosuppressant therapy or synchronous other active malignancies. Both bulk PBMC and plasma cell-free DNA were sequenced for TCR beta so that circulating cells and T cell turnover could be tracked. PBMC were isolated from blood with Lymphoprep and SepMate tubes, followed by red cell lysis. QIAamp DNA Blood Mini kits were used to extract DNA from PBMC and from sorted T cell subsets. Taken from the germline V gene (reference sequence), the CDR1 and CDR2 loops are SGHNT and YYREEE. V sheds 1 base and J sheds 1 base, leaving 9 bases between their ends. Its CDR3 holds 15 amino acids, cysteine through phenylalanine. The retained sequence is limited to the CDR3, 45 bases, with the frame set at the first base.

Overall study outcomes, separate from this receptor: The relatively small sample size was acknowledged as something that could potentially limit how far the results can be generalized. The study was unable to establish whether the T cell clones driving the repertoire changes were melanoma-specific or instead reflected general immune activation. Unlike progressors, patients who went on to achieve disease control showed a bifurcated reorganization of the PBMC repertoire at W3, with either increased clonality or increased diversity.

Every bulk PBMC sample was loaded with the same fixed amount of 350 ng of DNA. TCR beta CDR3 sequences were amplified from genomic DNA with the immunoSEQ TCRb Assay kit following manufacturer instructions. The KAPA Library Quantification Kit for Illumina platforms was used to quantify pooled libraries by qPCR. Pooled libraries were sequenced on an Illumina NextSeq 500, clustered at about 0.55-1.2 pM. On the authors' methods: TCR data were analyzed with immunoSEQ ANALYZER and the R LymphoSeq package. A rearrangement efficiency score was calculated as productive divided by the sum of productive and non-productive CDR3 sequences. Clonality was measured with the Gini coefficient and diversity with the Renyi index at alpha=1, and both measures were compared pairwise between timepoints within each patient. In LymphoSeq, clonal relatedness was computed using an edit distance of 3, and repertoire similarity was computed using the Bhattacharyya coefficient. To classify response, a linear discriminant analysis based on week-3 changes in clonality and diversity was built using the R MASS and caret packages. TCRdb provides this immuneACCESS table in a form limited to in-frame rearrangements. Some clones are lacking; in checked studies, under half of them reflect an unresolved V gene, and why the rest are absent is not known. V, J and clone size derive from that table, while D and trimming were established from the DNA sequence. In this sample the table shows about 14,000 clones, roughly 89% of which occur a single time. The leading ten clones occupy 5.3% of the sample.

This receptor chain uses TRBV5-4 and TRBJ2-1; no D gene call is confident. The specimen comprised blood, sampled from a patient treated with checkpoint blockade. This TCR was sampled from a human donor with melanoma. The CDR3: CASSLSVGSYNEQFF. The nucleotides are TGTGCCAGCAGCTTGTCGGTGGGTTCCTACAATGAGCAGTTCTTC.